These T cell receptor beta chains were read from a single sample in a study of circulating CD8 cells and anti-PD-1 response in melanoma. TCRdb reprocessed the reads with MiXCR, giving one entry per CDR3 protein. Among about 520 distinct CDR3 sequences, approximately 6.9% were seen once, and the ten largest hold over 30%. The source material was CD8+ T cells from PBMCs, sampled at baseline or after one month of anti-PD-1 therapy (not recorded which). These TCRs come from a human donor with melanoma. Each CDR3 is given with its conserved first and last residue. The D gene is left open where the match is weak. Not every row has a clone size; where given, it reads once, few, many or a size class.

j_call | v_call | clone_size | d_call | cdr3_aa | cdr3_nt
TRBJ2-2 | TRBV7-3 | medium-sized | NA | CASSFALRGAQNTGELFF | TGTGCCAGCAGCTTCGCATTACGTGGGGCCCAGAACACCGGGGAGCTGTTTTTT
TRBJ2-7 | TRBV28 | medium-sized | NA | CASSLYSSRNEQYF | TGTGCCAGCAGCTTATACAGCAGTAGAAACGAGCAGTACTTC
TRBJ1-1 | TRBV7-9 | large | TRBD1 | CASRKQGAIVNTEAFF | TGTGCCAGCAGGAAGCAGGGGGCGATTGTGAACACTGAAGCTTTCTTT
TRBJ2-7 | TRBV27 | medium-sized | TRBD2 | CASSSPGTRDYEQYF | TGTGCCAGCAGTTCCCCCGGGACTAGAGATTACGAGCAGTACTTC
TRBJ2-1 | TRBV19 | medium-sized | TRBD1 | CASKTGFNEQFF | TGTGCCAGTAAGACAGGGTTCAATGAGCAGTTCTTC
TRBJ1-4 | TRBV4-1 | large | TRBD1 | CASSTRSTGTNEKLFF | TGCGCCAGCAGCACACGATCGACAGGGACAAATGAAAAACTGTTTTTT
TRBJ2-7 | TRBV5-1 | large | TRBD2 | CASSTSGGPGNEQYF | TGCGCCAGCAGTACTAGCGGGGGGCCGGGGAACGAGCAGTACTTC
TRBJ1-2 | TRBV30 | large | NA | CAWIDGSNYGYTF | TGTGCCTGGATTGACGGATCTAACTATGGCTACACCTTC
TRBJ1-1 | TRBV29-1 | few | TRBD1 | CSAQTGAEAFF | TGCAGCGCCCAGACAGGGGCTGAAGCTTTCTTT
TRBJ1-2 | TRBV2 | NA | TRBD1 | CASNPTGGPVGDGYTF | TGTGCCAGCAACCCGACAGGGGGACCCGTTGGAGACGGCTACACCTTC
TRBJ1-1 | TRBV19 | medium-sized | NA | CASSMSSGSLAEAFF | TGTGCCAGTAGTATGTCGTCAGGCAGCCTCGCTGAAGCTTTCTTT
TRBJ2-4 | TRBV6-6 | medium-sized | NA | CASSYTHSPGIAKNIQYF | TGTGCCAGCAGTTATACCCATTCCCCCGGAATAGCCAAAAACATTCAGTACTTC
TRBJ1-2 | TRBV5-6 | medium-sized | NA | CASSRGAVRGRDGYTF | TGTGCCAGCAGCCGAGGAGCCGTTCGGGGTAGGGATGGCTACACCTTC
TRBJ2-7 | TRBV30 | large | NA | CAWREEASSSYEQYF | TGTGCCTGGAGAGAGGAGGCCTCGAGCTCCTACGAGCAGTACTTC
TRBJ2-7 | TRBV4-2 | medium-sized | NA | CASSQVGEYEQYF | TGTGCCAGCAGCCAAGTGGGGGAGTACGAGCAGTACTTC
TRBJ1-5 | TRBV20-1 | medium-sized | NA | CSATGQAIQGGNQPQHF | TGCAGTGCAACTGGTCAGGCGATCCAGGGAGGCAATCAGCCCCAGCATTTT
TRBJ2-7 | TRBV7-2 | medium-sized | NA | CASSLSAGALYEQYF | TGTGCCAGCAGCTTATCGGCAGGGGCATTATACGAGCAGTACTTC
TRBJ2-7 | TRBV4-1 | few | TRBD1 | CASSQFRDSPYEQYF | TGCGCCAGCAGCCAGTTCCGGGACAGCCCCTACGAGCAGTACTTC
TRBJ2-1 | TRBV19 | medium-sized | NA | CASSIESGTYNEQFF | TGTGCCAGTAGTATAGAGTCCGGAACCTACAATGAGCAGTTCTTC
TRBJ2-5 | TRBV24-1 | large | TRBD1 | CATSDSDRGETQYF | TGTGCCACCAGTGACTCCGACAGGGGGGAGACCCAGTACTTC
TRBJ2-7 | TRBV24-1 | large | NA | CATSPAGSSSYEQYF | TGTGCCACCAGTCCGGCGGGGTCGAGCTCCTACGAGCAGTACTTC
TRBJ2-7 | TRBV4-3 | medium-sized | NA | CASSPFGGVYEQYF | TGCGCCAGCAGCCCCTTTGGTGGCGTCTACGAGCAGTACTTC
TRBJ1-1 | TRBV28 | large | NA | CASSSGWWDTEAFF | TGTGCCAGCAGTTCCGGGTGGTGGGACACTGAAGCTTTCTTT
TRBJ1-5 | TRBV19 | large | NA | CASSMQDQPQHF | TGTGCCAGTAGTATGCAGGATCAGCCCCAGCATTTT
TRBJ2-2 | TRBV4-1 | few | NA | CASSPRTEGTGELFF | TGCGCCAGCAGCCCTAGGACAGAAGGCACCGGGGAGCTGTTTTTT
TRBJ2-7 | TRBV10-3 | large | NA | CAISAFSGLSYEQYF | TGTGCCATCAGTGCCTTTAGCGGACTCTCCTACGAGCAGTACTTC
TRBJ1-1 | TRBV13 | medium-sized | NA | CASSLEVSTEAFF | TGTGCCAGCAGCTTGGAGGTGAGCACTGAAGCTTTCTTT
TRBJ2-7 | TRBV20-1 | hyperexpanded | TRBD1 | CSASSTDRPTYEQYF | TGCAGTGCTAGCTCGACGGACAGGCCTACCTACGAGCAGTACTTC